This TCR beta chain was captured by sequencing in a study of lymphopenia after photon versus proton radiotherapy. TCRdb's table, derived via immunoSEQ multiplex PCR, lists solely in-frame clones and lacks some. The sample comprises approximately 160,000 clones, 75% to 90% of which are singletons, and around 4.5% rests with the top ten. The study, taken as a whole, reports: Post-nadir diversity loss with photons came from oligoclonal expansion, particularly CD8+ Temra cells.

Comment on this clone: Its antigen remains unidentified.

The CDR3 has 16 residues. The trim removed 4 bases at V and 5 bases at J, leaving 6 bases unmatched. CDR1 and CDR2 (germline): MGHRA, YSYEKL. The receptor was isolated from a man aged 50 to 59 with gastric cancer. Material: peripheral blood, obtained from a patient treated with photon-based radiotherapy. The rearrangement links TRBV4-1 to TRBJ2-5, with 14 bases that match TRBD2. CDR3 loop: CASSRGTSGSKETQYF. The CDR3 nucleotides are TGCGCCAGCAGCCGCGGGACTAGCGGGAGTAAGGAGACCCAGTACTTC.